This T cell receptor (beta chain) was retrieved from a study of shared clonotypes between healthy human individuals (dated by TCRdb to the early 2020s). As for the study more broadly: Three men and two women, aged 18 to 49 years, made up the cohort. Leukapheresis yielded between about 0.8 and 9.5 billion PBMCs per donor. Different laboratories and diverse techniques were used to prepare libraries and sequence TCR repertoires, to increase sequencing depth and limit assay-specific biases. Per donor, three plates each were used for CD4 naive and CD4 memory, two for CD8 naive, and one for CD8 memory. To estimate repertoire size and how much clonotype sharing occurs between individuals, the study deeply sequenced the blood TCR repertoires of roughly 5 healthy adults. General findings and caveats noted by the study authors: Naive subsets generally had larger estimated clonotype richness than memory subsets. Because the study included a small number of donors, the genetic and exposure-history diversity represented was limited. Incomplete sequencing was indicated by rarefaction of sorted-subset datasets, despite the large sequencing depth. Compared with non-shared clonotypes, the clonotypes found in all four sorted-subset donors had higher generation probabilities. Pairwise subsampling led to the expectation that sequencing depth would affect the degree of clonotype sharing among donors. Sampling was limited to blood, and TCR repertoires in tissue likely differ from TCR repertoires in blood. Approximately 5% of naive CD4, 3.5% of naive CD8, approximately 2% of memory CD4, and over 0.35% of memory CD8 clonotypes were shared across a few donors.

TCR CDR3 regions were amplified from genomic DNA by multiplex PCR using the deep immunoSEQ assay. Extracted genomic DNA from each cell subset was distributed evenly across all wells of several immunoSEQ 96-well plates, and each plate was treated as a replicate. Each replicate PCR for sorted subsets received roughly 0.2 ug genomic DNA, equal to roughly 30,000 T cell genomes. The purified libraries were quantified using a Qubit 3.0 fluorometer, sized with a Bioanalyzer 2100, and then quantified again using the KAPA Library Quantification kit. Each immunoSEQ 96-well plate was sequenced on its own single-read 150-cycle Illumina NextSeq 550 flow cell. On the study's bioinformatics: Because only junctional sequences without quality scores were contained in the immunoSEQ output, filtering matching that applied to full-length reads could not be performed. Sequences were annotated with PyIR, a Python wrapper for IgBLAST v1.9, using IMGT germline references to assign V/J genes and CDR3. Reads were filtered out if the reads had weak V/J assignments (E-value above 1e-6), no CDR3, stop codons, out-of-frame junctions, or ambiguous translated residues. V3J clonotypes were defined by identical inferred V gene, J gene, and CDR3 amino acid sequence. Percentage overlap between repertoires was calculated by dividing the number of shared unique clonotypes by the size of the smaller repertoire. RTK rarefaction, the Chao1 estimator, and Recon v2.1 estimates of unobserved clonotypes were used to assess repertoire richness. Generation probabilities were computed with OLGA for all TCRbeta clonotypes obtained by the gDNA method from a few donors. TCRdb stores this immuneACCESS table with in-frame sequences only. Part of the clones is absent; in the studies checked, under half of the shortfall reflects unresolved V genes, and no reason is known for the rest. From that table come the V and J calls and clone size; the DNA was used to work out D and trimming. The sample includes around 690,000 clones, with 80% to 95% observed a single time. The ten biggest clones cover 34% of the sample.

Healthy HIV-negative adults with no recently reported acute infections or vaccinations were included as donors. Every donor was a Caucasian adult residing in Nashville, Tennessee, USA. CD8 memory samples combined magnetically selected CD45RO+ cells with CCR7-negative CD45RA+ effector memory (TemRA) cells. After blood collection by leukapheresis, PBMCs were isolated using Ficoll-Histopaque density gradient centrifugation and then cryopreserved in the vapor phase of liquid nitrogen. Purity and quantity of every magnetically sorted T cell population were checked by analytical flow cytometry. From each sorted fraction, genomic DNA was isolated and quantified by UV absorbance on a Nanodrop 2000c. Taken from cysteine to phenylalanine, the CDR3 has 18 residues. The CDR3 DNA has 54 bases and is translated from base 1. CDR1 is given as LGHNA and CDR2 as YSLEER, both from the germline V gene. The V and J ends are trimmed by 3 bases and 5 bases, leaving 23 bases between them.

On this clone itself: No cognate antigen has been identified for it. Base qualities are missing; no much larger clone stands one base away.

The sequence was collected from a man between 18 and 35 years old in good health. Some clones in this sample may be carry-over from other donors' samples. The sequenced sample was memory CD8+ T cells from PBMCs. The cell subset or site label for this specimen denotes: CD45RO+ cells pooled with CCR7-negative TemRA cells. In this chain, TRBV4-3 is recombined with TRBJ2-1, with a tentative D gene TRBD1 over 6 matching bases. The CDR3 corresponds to CASSQSLGAPGGNNEQFF. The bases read TGCGCCAGCAGCCAGTCACTGGGGGCCCCTGGGGGAAACAATGAGCAGTTCTTC.